One sample yielded the 11 T cell receptor beta chains listed below, sequenced in a study of technical replicates of blood from several donors. Sequenced by immunoSEQ multiplex PCR; TCRdb stores in-frame clones only, minus some. This sample yields almost 70,000 clones, of which approximately 90% are seen a single time; approximately 4.8% belongs to the top ten. The source material was PBMCs. Source of these receptors: a human donor in good health. Some clones in this sample may be carry-over from other donors' samples.

This chain joins TRBV7-2 and TRBJ2-1, with 11 bases that match TRBD2. V lost 1 base and J lost 4; bases outside the gene matches: 9. In germline, CDR1 is SGHTA, CDR2 FQGNSA. The CDR3 totals 18 residues. The CDR3 nucleotides read TGTGCCAGCAGCTTAGGAGATTTAGCGGGAGGGCCGTACAATGAGCAGTTCTTC. Its protein is CASSLGDLAGGPYNEQFF.

The gene calls are TRBV4-2 and TRBJ2-3; 11 bases agree with TRBD2. Germline lookup yields CDR1 LGHNA and CDR2 YNFKEQ. CDR3 size: 15 residues. J lost 4 bases, V lost 5 bases, and 5 bases had no gene match. As DNA, the CDR3 is TGTGCCAGCAGCATGGGACTAGCGGAGTCAGATACGCAGTATTTT. This encodes CASSMGLAESDTQYF.

This sequence joins TRBV9 and TRBJ2-2, with TRBD2 identical over 7 bases. The V gene end was trimmed by 0 bases and the J gene end by 2 bases; junction bases not matched to a gene: 4. This CDR3 comprises 16 residues. Germline CDR1 reads SGDLS; CDR2 reads YYNGEE. The CDR3 sequence: CASSVDPSGNTGELFF. CDR3 bases: TGTGCCAGCAGCGTAGATCCTAGCGGAAACACCGGGGAGCTGTTTTTT. The whole variable domain, remainder taken from reference TRBV9 and TRBJ2-2, is DSGVTQTPKHLITATGQRVTLRCSPRSGDLSVYWYQQSLDQGLQFLIQYYNGEERAKGNILERFSAQQFPDLHSELNLSSLELGDSALYFCASSVDPSGNTGELFFGEGSRLTVL.

The chain carries TRBV6-1 and TRBJ2-7; D not certain. This CDR3 is built from 14 residues. Trimming pared 1 base from V and 5 bases from J, leaving 12 bases between. Germline CDR1 reads MNHNS; CDR2 reads SASEGT. The CDR3 spells CASSEVSSLDEQYF. The CDR3 nucleotides are TGTGCCAGCAGTGAAGTTAGCTCGCTGGACGAGCAGTACTTC.

The chain is built from TRBV21-1 and TRBJ2-7; the table's D call, TRBD2, has no DNA check behind it. TRBV21-1 is reported as a pseudogene. The CDR3 totals 21 residues. CDR3 nucleotides: TGTGCCAGCAGCAAAGCGCTTTGGACTAGCGGACGATCTGTTAACACCTACGAGCAGTACTTC. Translating it yields CASSKALWTSGRSVNTYEQYF.

The CDR3 region has the DNA TGTGCCAGCAGTTTAGGAGGGTCTGGGGCCAACGTCCTGACTTTC. Protein sequence: CASSLGGSGANVLTF. The chain has TRBV27 and TRBJ2-6; D is perhaps TRBD2 (6 bases). CDR1 is MNHEY and CDR2 is SMNVEV in the germline V gene (reference sequence). The CDR3 contains 15 residues. V was clipped by 2 bases and J by 1 base, with 6 bases between them.

The rearrangement uses TRBV7-3 and TRBJ2-2; the D is unclear. The V end was cut by 2 bases, the J end by 2 bases, with 6 bases between. CDR1 and CDR2 from the germline V gene are SGHTA and FQGTGA. The CDR3 loop spans 14 amino acids. The CDR3 reads CASSLGGNTGELFF. The DNA for the CDR3 is TGTGCCAGCAGCTTAGGCGGCAACACCGGGGAGCTGTTTTTT.

The chain has TRBV5-4 and TRBJ2-5, with a tentative D call TRBD1 (5 bases). Per germline, CDR1 SGHNT and CDR2 YYREEE (reference sequence). Trimming stripped 3 bases from V and 5 bases from J, with 14 bases between. CDR3 size: 14 residues. Here the CDR3 reads CASSSKQGQETQYF. The CDR3 region has the DNA TGTGCCAGCAGCTCAAAGCAGGGTCAGGAGACCCAGTACTTC.

The DNA of the CDR3 is TGCGCCAGCAGTTCGCGGGCAACTGATAATGAGCAGTTCTTC. Protein product: CASSSRATDNEQFF. The rearrangement links TRBV10-1 to TRBJ2-1; D possibly corresponds to TRBD2 (5 bases). The ends were cut back, 5 bases at V and 7 bases at J, with 15 bases in the middle. CDR1 is WNHNN, CDR2 SYGVQD, per germline (reference sequence). The CDR3 totals 14 residues.

This rearrangement joins TRBV10-3 to TRBJ2-7; D is unresolved. The CDR3 is made up of 14 amino acids. The V end was cut by 4 bases, the J end by 2 bases, with 12 bases between. The germline gives CDR1 ENHRY, CDR2 SYGVKD. CDR3 coding DNA: TGTGCCATCAGTGGGCGCCGTGGGCCCTACGAGCAGTACTTC. Protein: CAISGRRGPYEQYF.

The rearrangement links TRBV6-1 to TRBJ1-3; D is uncertain. Germline values: CDR1 MNHNS, CDR2 SASEGT. The CDR3 is 17 residues long. V was trimmed by 2 bases and J by 3 bases, leaving 17 bases between them. The CDR3 loop is CASSESRGLRSGNTIYF. CDR3 sequence (DNA): TGTGCCAGCAGTGAAAGCCGGGGTTTGCGTAGTGGAAACACCATATATTTT.